This is a list of T cell receptor beta chains from one sample in a study of Ad26.COV2.S vaccination and SARS-CoV-2 variants. Assay used: immunoSEQ multiplex PCR; TCRdb lists only in-frame clones, some missing. Of roughly 510,000 clones in the sample, approximately 90% were seen once. This sample comprised peripheral blood, obtained in a trial of Ad26.COV2.S vaccine versus placebo. The receptor source for this set is a person between 18 and 65 years old who received the Ad26.COV2.S COVID-19 vaccine or a placebo. Each CDR3 is given with its conserved first and last residue. The D gene is left open where the match is weak. Not every row has a clone size; where given, it reads once, few, many or a size class.

j_gene | v_gene | d_gene | abundance | CDR3aa | CDR3nt
TRBJ1-2 | TRBV16 | - | - | CASSRTGILRGYTF | TGTGCCAGCAGCCGCACAGGGATTTTGCGGGGCTACACCTTC
TRBJ2-2 | TRBV28 | - | - | CASSPIPLGAGELFF | TGTGCCAGCAGTCCAATACCCCTAGGAGCAGGGGAGCTGTTTTTT
TRBJ1-2 | TRBV28 | - | - | CASSWTALGYTF | TGTGCCAGCAGTTGGACAGCGCTTGGCTACACCTTC
TRBJ1-2 | TRBV18 | - | - | CASSPDHGYTF | TGTGCCAGCTCACCGGACCATGGCTACACCTTC
TRBJ1-6 | TRBV7-9 | TRBD1 | - | CASSPSRGQNSPLHF | TGTGCCAGCAGCCCCTCCAGGGGGCAGAATTCACCCCTCCACTTT
TRBJ2-1 | TRBV24-1 | TRBD2 | - | CATSGSSGSHNEQFF | TGTGCCACCAGTGGTAGTAGCGGGTCCCACAATGAGCAGTTCTTC
TRBJ2-1 | TRBV5-1 | TRBD2 | - | CASSSQIAGGRYNEQFF | TGCGCCAGCAGCTCCCAAATAGCGGGAGGGAGATACAATGAGCAGTTCTTC
TRBJ2-1 | TRBV6-5 | - | - | CASSTDSYNEQFF | TGTGCCAGCAGTACGGACAGTTACAATGAGCAGTTCTTC
TRBJ2-7 | TRBV14 | - | - | CASSQDILAEQYF | TGTGCCAGCAGCCAAGATATTCTGGCCGAGCAGTACTTC
TRBJ1-1 | TRBV6-5 | - | - | CATYLSGTTEAFF | TGTGCCACCTACCTATCGGGTACCACTGAAGCTTTCTTT
TRBJ1-5 | TRBV9 | TRBD1 | - | CASSVADRVRNQPQHF | TGTGCCAGCAGCGTGGCAGACAGGGTCCGGAATCAGCCCCAGCATTTT
TRBJ2-1 | TRBV20-1 | TRBD2 | - | CSAGAGLGVRNEQFF | TGCAGTGCTGGTGCAGGACTAGGAGTTAGAAATGAGCAGTTCTTC
TRBJ1-6 | TRBV10-3 | TRBD1 | - | CAISIGRGNNSPLHF | TGTGCCATCAGTATAGGCAGGGGGAATAATTCACCCCTCCACTTT
TRBJ2-2 | TRBV14 | - | - | CASSQGAAGAPTGELFF | TGTGCCAGCAGCCAAGGCGCAGCGGGCGCCCCCACCGGGGAGCTGTTTTTT
TRBJ2-7 | TRBV27 | TRBD2 | - | CASSPGGVSSYEQYF | TGTGCCAGCAGTCCCGGGGGGGTTAGCTCCTACGAGCAGTACTTC
TRBJ1-1 | TRBV6-1 | - | - | CASSEDPNTEAFF | TGTGCCAGCAGTGAAGATCCAAACACTGAAGCTTTCTTT
TRBJ2-3 | TRBV7-2 | - | - | CASSLARGRDTQYF | TGTGCCAGCAGCTTAGCGCGGGGTCGAGATACGCAGTATTTT
TRBJ2-3 | TRBV11-2 | TRBD1 | - | CASSRSGDRTTDTQYF | TGTGCCAGCAGCCGGTCAGGGGACAGGACCACAGATACGCAGTATTTT
TRBJ1-4 | TRBV30 | - | - | CAWTLGGALNEKLFF | TGTGCCTGGACCCTAGGGGGGGCACTTAATGAAAAACTGTTTTTT
TRBJ2-5 | TRBV29-1 | - | once | CSVVWQAKETQYF | TGCAGCGTTGTTTGGCAGGCTAAAGAGACCCAGTACTTC
TRBJ2-2 | TRBV10-1 | TRBD1 | - | CASSERGSRDRANTGELFF | TGCGCCAGCAGTGAGAGGGGGAGCCGGGACAGGGCGAACACCGGGGAGCTGTTTTTT
TRBJ2-7 | TRBV6-2/TRBV6-3 | TRBD1 | - | CASSHRGRFYEQYF | TGTGCCAGCAGCCACAGGGGAAGGTTCTACGAGCAGTACTTC
TRBJ2-1 | TRBV24-1 | TRBD1 | - | CATSPQGVKYNEQFF | TGTGCCACCAGTCCCCAGGGGGTAAAGTACAATGAGCAGTTCTTC
TRBJ1-2 | TRBV5-6 | TRBD1 | - | CASSYTHRGRAGYTF | TGTGCCAGCAGCTACACACACAGGGGGCGCGCGGGCTACACCTTC
TRBJ2-7 | TRBV19 | TRBD2 | - | CASSPSGGSSGIQAYEQYF | TGTGCCAGTAGCCCCTCTGGGGGGTCTAGCGGGATTCAAGCCTACGAGCAGTACTTC
TRBJ2-1 | TRBV28 | - | once | CASSFTIRINEQFF | TGTGCCAGCAGTTTTACAATAAGAATCAATGAGCAGTTCTTC
TRBJ1-5 | TRBV21-1 | - | - | CASTPPPQHF | TGTGCCAGCACCCCCCCGCCCCAGCATTTT
TRBJ1-1 | TRBV28 | - | - | CASSTYAGGERAEAFF | TGTGCCAGCAGTACGTACGCGGGGGGAGAACGGGCTGAAGCTTTCTTT
TRBJ2-7 | TRBV9 | - | - | CASSVVVPGSSYEQYF | TGTGCCAGCAGCGTAGTGGTTCCTGGGAGCTCCTACGAGCAGTACTTC
TRBJ2-2 | TRBV4-3 | TRBD2 | - | CASSRLAGNTGELFF | TGCGCCAGCAGTCGACTAGCGGGAAACACCGGGGAGCTGTTTTTT
TRBJ1-1 | TRBV30 | - | - | CAVNREDTEAFF | TGTGCCGTCAACAGGGAGGACACTGAAGCTTTCTTT
TRBJ1-6 | TRBV27 | - | - | CASSLVVPRTNSPLHF | TGTGCCAGCAGTTTAGTAGTTCCTCGTACAAATTCACCCCTCCACTTT
TRBJ2-7 | TRBV19 | TRBD2 | - | CASSTGLAVPEQYF | TGTGCCAGTAGTACTGGACTAGCGGTACCCGAGCAGTACTTC
TRBJ1-3 | TRBV19 | - | - | CASSMGSRSGNTIYF | TGTGCCAGTAGTATGGGCAGCCGCTCTGGAAACACCATATATTTT
TRBJ2-7 | TRBV28 | TRBD2 | - | CASRDRKREVSYEQYF | TGTGCCAGCAGAGATAGGAAGCGGGAGGTTTCCTACGAGCAGTACTTC
TRBJ2-3 | TRBV28 | - | - | CASRQVYLTDTQYF | TGTGCCAGCAGACAGGTTTATCTCACAGATACGCAGTATTTT
TRBJ2-3 | TRBV5-4 | - | - | CASSFSWDANLGDTQYF | TGTGCCAGCAGCTTTTCTTGGGACGCAAACCTGGGAGATACGCAGTATTTT
TRBJ1-2 | TRBV7-2 | - | - | CASSSWTAGYTF | TGTGCCAGCAGCTCATGGACGGCCGGCTACACCTTC
TRBJ2-7 | TRBV7-8 | - | - | CASSLGRGVEQYF | TGTGCCAGCAGCTTAGGCCGAGGAGTCGAGCAGTACTTC
TRBJ2-5 | TRBV4-2 | - | - | CASSQGPQGSGETQYF | TGTGCCAGCAGCCAAGGTCCCCAGGGGTCGGGCGAGACCCAGTACTTC
TRBJ2-5 | TRBV29-1 | - | - | CSVEVGRQETQYF | TGCAGCGTTGAAGTCGGTAGGCAAGAGACCCAGTACTTC
TRBJ2-1 | TRBV7-9 | TRBD1 | - | CASSRGQHNEQFF | TGTGCCAGCAGCCGGGGACAGCACAATGAGCAGTTCTTC
TRBJ2-1 | TRBV19 | - | - | CASSTQGPLYNEQFF | TGTGCCAGTAGTACCCAGGGCCCACTCTACAATGAGCAGTTCTTC
TRBJ1-1 | TRBV6-5 | - | - | CASSFGTEAFF | TGTGCCAGCAGTTTCGGAACTGAAGCTTTCTTT
TRBJ2-7 | TRBV18 | - | - | CASSPLVGFDYEQYF | TGTGCCAGCTCACCACTGGTAGGGTTTGACTACGAGCAGTACTTC
TRBJ2-5 | TRBV5-1 | - | - | CASSLEAGNFPETQYF | TGCGCCAGCAGCTTGGAGGCAGGCAATTTTCCAGAGACCCAGTACTTC
TRBJ2-5 | TRBV7-9 | TRBD2 | - | CASKVASGRGETQYF | TGTGCCAGCAAGGTGGCTAGCGGGAGGGGAGAGACCCAGTACTTC
TRBJ2-1 | TRBV20-1 | TRBD2 | few | CSASGQRDSGEQFF | TGCAGTGCTAGTGGCCAGCGGGATAGCGGTGAGCAGTTCTTC
TRBJ2-7 | TRBV19 | - | - | CASSMGAPIRYEQYF | TGTGCCAGTAGTATGGGGGCACCAATACGCTACGAGCAGTACTTC
TRBJ2-5 | TRBV7-8 | TRBD1 | - | CASSSTRQGAWETQYF | TGTGCCAGCAGTTCTACCCGACAGGGGGCGTGGGAGACCCAGTACTTC
TRBJ2-1 | TRBV28 | TRBD2 | - | CAIAKAGGTYNEQFF | TGTGCCATTGCCAAAGCGGGAGGCACCTACAATGAGCAGTTCTTC
TRBJ2-1 | TRBV29-1 | TRBD1 | - | CSGAVGTGLNEQFF | TGCAGCGGTGCAGTCGGGACAGGGCTCAATGAGCAGTTCTTC
TRBJ1-1 | TRBV28 | - | - | CASSLSRGTEAFF | TGTGCCAGCAGTTTATCCAGGGGAACTGAAGCTTTCTTT
TRBJ2-6 | TRBV5-1 | TRBD1 | - | CASSGGTGVSGANVLTF | TGCGCCAGCAGCGGCGGGACAGGGGTTTCTGGGGCCAACGTCCTGACTTTC
TRBJ2-1 | TRBV19 | TRBD2 | - | CASSILLGALAGDYNEQFF | TGTGCCAGTAGTATATTGTTGGGGGCTCTAGCGGGAGATTACAATGAGCAGTTCTTC